The 14 T cell receptor beta chains listed next were all sequenced from one sample in a study of blood T cell repertoires in COVID-19. The assay was immunoSEQ multiplex PCR, and TCRdb's table has in-frame clones only and misses some. This sample has some 380,000 clones, with approximately 88% found just once. Sequences were obtained from PBMCs or T cells enriched from blood (not recorded which). The source of these receptors is a woman aged 35 to 49 with acute COVID-19.

The table lists this clone with a count of one. The chain couples TRBV9 to TRBJ1-4, with 7 bases aligning to TRBD1. Germline CDR1 reads SGDLS; CDR2 reads YYNGEE. The CDR3 has 16 amino acids. The J segment lost 6 bases and the V segment lost 4 bases, leaving 12 bases of the junction unmatched. CDR3 sequence reads: CASSPGVVRGDEKLFF. The CDR3 DNA sequence: TGTGCCAGCAGCCCAGGAGTGGTCAGGGGGGATGAAAAACTGTTTTTT.

V usage is TRBV5-4 and J usage is TRBJ1-5, with D hard to call. Trimming pared 4 bases from V and 4 bases from J, leaving 6 bases between. CDR1 SGHNT and CDR2 YYREEE come from the germline V gene (reference sequence). This CDR3 has 12 amino acids. CDR3: CASSLLNQPQHF. The CDR3 DNA reads as TGTGCCAGCAGCCTACTGAATCAGCCCCAGCATTTT.

This chain joins TRBV5-6 and TRBJ1-1, with 7 bases that match TRBD1. Per germline, CDR1 SGHDT and CDR2 YYEEEE. The V gene end was trimmed by 1 base and the J gene end by 0 bases; junction bases not matched to a gene: 6. CDR3 size: 16 residues. CDR3 in DNA: TGTGCCAGCAGCTTGTATAGGGGGCTATTGAACACTGAAGCTTTCTTT. Amino acid sequence: CASSLYRGLLNTEAFF.

V gene TRBV2 combines with J gene TRBJ1-6; the D gene is possibly TRBD1 (6 bases). This CDR3 is 14 amino acids long. CDR1 and CDR2 (germline): SNHLY, FYNNEI. V lost 3 bases to trimming and J lost 3 bases, with 6 bases between them. The CDR3, as DNA: TGTGCCAGCAGTGACAGGGGCTATAATTCACCCCTCCACTTT. Translating gives CASSDRGYNSPLHF.

This clone was recorded once. The V call is TRBV4-1, the J call TRBJ1-2; unclear D gene. Trimming stripped 2 bases from V and 3 bases from J, with 7 bases between. This CDR3 contains 13 residues. CDR1 is MGHRA, CDR2 YSYEKL, per germline. The chain's CDR3 is CASSQQEDYGYTF. The CDR3 nucleotides are TGCGCCAGCAGCCAACAGGAGGACTATGGCTACACCTTC.

J is TRBJ1-2 and V is TRBV27; 7 bases match TRBD1. The CDR3 totals 15 residues. The junction had 12 bases not matched to a gene; V was cut back by 7 bases and J by 4 bases. In germline, CDR1 is MNHEY, CDR2 SMNVEV (reference sequence). CDR3 sequence: CASTDQAGGSYGYTF. The DNA of the CDR3 is TGTGCCAGCACGGACCAGGCAGGGGGGAGCTATGGCTACACCTTC.

V is TRBV5-6 and J is TRBJ2-4, with a weak D call TRBD1 (6 bases). This CDR3 comprises 16 residues. Trimming took 5 bases from V and 0 from J, leaving 15 bases between them. Germline CDR1 reads SGHDT; CDR2 reads YYEEEE. CDR3 amino acids: CASSPGQLLAKNIQYF. The CDR3 nucleotides are TGTGCCAGCAGTCCCGGACAGCTACTAGCCAAAAACATTCAGTACTTC.

The V gene is TRBV19, the J gene TRBJ2-2; the match to TRBD2 covers 12 bases. J gave up 6 bases and V 3 bases, and 5 bases lay outside the gene matches. The length of the CDR3 is 16 residues. In germline, CDR1 is LNHDA, CDR2 SQIVND (reference sequence). The CDR3 coding sequence is TGTGCCAGTAGTATGCATCCTAGCGGGGGGGCCGGGGAGCTGTTTTTT. As protein: CASSMHPSGGAGELFF.

The chain employs TRBV5-5 and TRBJ2-7; 7 bases line up with TRBD1. The CDR3 extends over 14 amino acids. The germline gives CDR1 SGHKS, CDR2 YYEKEE (reference sequence). With V trimmed by 4 bases and J by 6 bases, 10 bases remained unmatched. CDR3 bases: TGTGCCAGCAGCGGATTGACAGGGATGGCCGAGCAGTACTTC. Translation: CASSGLTGMAEQYF.

This clone was picked up one time. This sequence joins TRBV19 and TRBJ2-3; D might be TRBD1 (5 bases). Trimming left V 0 bases short and J 6 bases short, with 10 bases between. The CDR3 extends over 14 amino acids. CDR1 is LNHDA and CDR2 is SQIVND in the germline V gene (reference sequence). This CDR3 reads CASSIDGPGDTQYF. Here the CDR3 DNA reads TGTGCCAGTAGTATAGATGGGCCAGGGGATACGCAGTATTTT.

The chain is built from TRBV4-2 and TRBJ1-2; 10 nucleotides line up with TRBD1. V lost 4 bases and J lost 1; bases outside the gene matches: 15. Germline CDR1 and CDR2: LGHNA and YNFKEQ. CDR3 length equals 19 residues. The CDR3 spells CASSLETGTGATYNYGYTF. CDR3 DNA sequence: TGTGCCAGCAGCCTGGAAACCGGGACAGGGGCGACCTATAACTATGGCTACACCTTC.

The CDR3: CASSLGGGVGETQYF. DNA of the CDR3: TGCGCCAGCAGCTTGGGCGGGGGAGTGGGGGAGACCCAGTACTTC. The J gene is TRBJ2-5, the V gene TRBV5-1; 7 nucleotides agree with TRBD2. There are 15 residues in the CDR3. CDR1 SGHRS and CDR2 YFSETQ come from the germline V gene. The trim removed 0 bases at V and 5 bases at J, leaving 7 bases unmatched.

The chain has TRBV5-5 and TRBJ2-3; D perhaps matches TRBD1 (6 bases). The V end lost 2 bases, the J end lost 2 bases, and 18 bases lay between the germline ends. The length of the CDR3 is 17 residues. Germline-derived CDR1 and CDR2 are SGHKS and YYEKEE (reference sequence). The CDR3 sequence: CASSFQFRTEFTDTQYF. CDR3 bases: TGTGCCAGCAGCTTTCAATTTCGGACAGAGTTCACAGATACGCAGTATTTT.

The chain uses TRBV19 and TRBJ1-4, with D tentatively TRBD1 (5 bases). V lost 3 bases to trimming and J lost 8 bases, with 28 bases between them. Germline CDR1 LNHDA, CDR2 SQIVND (reference sequence). The CDR3 length is 19 residues. The CDR3 sequence is CASSINGPGGTDFLEKLFF. CDR3 sequence (DNA): TGTGCCAGTAGTATCAACGGCCCTGGGGGGACGGACTTTTTGGAAAAACTGTTTTTT.